Below, 7 T cell receptor beta chains from the same sample are listed, as sequenced in a study of cytomegalovirus exposure and HLA in healthy donors. The primer mix had 60 Vbeta and 13 Jbeta primers. Libraries were prepared by immunoSEQ multiplex PCR; TCRdb keeps only in-frame clonotypes and omits some of them. There are under 300,000 clones in the sample; approximately 80% occur only once, and roughly 7.4% lies in the top ten. Sample: PBMCs. These receptors all come from a woman aged 60-75 years in good health and CMV-seropositive.

V usage is TRBV19 and J usage is TRBJ1-5; no definite D call. CDR3 length: 18 residues. The V gene's germline CDR1 is LNHDA and CDR2 SQIVND (reference sequence). V lost 10 bases, J lost 3 bases, and 28 bases lay in between. CDR3 protein: CATLGIIEGSTINQPQHF. The DNA for the CDR3 is TGTGCCACCCTAGGGATTATCGAGGGCAGTACCATCAATCAGCCCCAGCATTTT.

This CDR3 reads CASSVAPGGGYEQFF. DNA for the CDR3: TGTGCCAGCAGCGTAGCTCCGGGAGGAGGTTATGAGCAGTTCTTC. The chain links TRBV9 to TRBJ2-1; 7 nucleotides match TRBD2. The CDR3 loop spans 15 amino acids. The trim removed 0 bases at V and 8 bases at J, leaving 8 bases unmatched. The germline V gene has CDR1 SGDLS and CDR2 YYNGEE. The full variable domain, with the rest looked up from reference TRBV9 and TRBJ2-1, is DSGVTQTPKHLITATGQRVTLRCSPRSGDLSVYWYQQSLDQGLQFLIQYYNGEERAKGNILERFSAQQFPDLHSELNLSSLELGDSALYFCASSVAPGGGYEQFFGPGTRLTVL.

CDR3 residues: CASSPRAGGETQYF. As DNA, the CDR3 is TGTGCCAGCAGCCCCCGAGCGGGAGGAGAGACCCAGTACTTC. This sequence joins TRBV5-5 and TRBJ2-5; TRBD2 agrees at 9 bases. CDR1 and CDR2 from the germline V gene are SGHKS and YYEKEE (reference sequence). The CDR3 is made up of 14 amino acids. V shed 4 bases and J 4 bases; nucleotides not matched to a gene: 5. The entire variable domain, with the rest obtained from reference TRBV5-5 and TRBJ2-5, is as follows: DAGVTQSPTHLIKTRGQQVTLRCSPISGHKSVSWYQQVLGQGPQFIFQYYEKEERGRGNFPDRFSARQFPNYSSELNVNALLLGDSALYLCASSPRAGGETQYFGPGTRLLVL.

The chain combines TRBV5-1 with TRBJ2-1; weak D call: TRBD2 (5 bases). This CDR3 is 17 amino acids long. Germline loops: CDR1 SGHRS, CDR2 YFSETQ. V lost 1 base and J 1 base, leaving 15 bases between the germline ends. CDR3 nucleotides: TGCGCCAGCAGCTTGAGTACCAGCGGAATATCCTACAATGAGCAGTTCTTC. This gives the protein CASSLSTSGISYNEQFF.

This sequence joins TRBV28 and TRBJ1-1, with TRBD1 matching 11 bases. The trim removed 5 bases at V and 0 bases at J, leaving 2 bases unmatched. The CDR3 totals 15 residues. Germline lookup yields CDR1 MDHEN and CDR2 SYDVKM. Written as DNA, the CDR3 is TGTGCCAGCAGTCGGACAGGGGGCCTGAACACTGAAGCTTTCTTT. The encoded protein is CASSRTGGLNTEAFF.

This clone was found a few times. The chain links TRBV19 to TRBJ1-4, with 9 bases that match TRBD1. Germline V gene sequence: CDR1 LNHDA, CDR2 SQIVND (reference sequence). This CDR3 is 13 amino acids long. V dropped 8 bases and J dropped 4; count of bases not matched to a gene: 2. Here the CDR3 DNA reads TGTGCCAGTGGGGACAGGGTTAATGAAAAACTGTTTTTT. It translates to CASGDRVNEKLFF.

The chain couples TRBV6-1 to TRBJ1-1; no reliable D call. In germline, CDR1 is MNHNS, CDR2 SASEGT. V lost 4 bases and J lost 5, with 14 bases in between. The CDR3 runs to 14 residues. The CDR3 bases are TGTGCCAGCAGTGCTGCGAACGCCGGGACTGAAGCTTTCTTT. Protein sequence: CASSAANAGTEAFF.